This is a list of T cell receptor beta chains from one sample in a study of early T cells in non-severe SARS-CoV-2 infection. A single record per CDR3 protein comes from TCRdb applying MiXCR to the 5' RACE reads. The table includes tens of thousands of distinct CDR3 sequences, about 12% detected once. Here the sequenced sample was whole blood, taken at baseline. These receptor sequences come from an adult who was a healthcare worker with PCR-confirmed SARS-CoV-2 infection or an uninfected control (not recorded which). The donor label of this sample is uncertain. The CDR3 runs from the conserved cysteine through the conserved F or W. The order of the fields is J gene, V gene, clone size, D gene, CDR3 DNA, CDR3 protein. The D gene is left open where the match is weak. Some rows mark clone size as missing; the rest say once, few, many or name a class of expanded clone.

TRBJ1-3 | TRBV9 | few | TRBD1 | TGTGCCAGCAGCTCTTACGGGACAGGGCTCCGTAGGCTAAAGGGAAACACCATATATTTT | CASSSYGTGLRRLKGNTIYF
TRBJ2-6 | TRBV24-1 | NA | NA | TGTGCCACCACGGAGGGGCCCGGGGCCAACGTCCTGACTTTC | CATTEGPGANVLTF
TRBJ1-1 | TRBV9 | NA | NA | TGTGCCAGCAGCGTAGGGGGACACTTGAACACTGAAGCTTTCTTT | CASSVGGHLNTEAFF
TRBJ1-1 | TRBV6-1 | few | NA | TGTGCCAGCACCCGGGACGGGGAGAACACTGAAGCTTTCTTT | CASTRDGENTEAFF
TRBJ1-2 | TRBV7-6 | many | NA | TGTGCCAGCAGCTCGTCGGGGGGAGCTGGCTACACCTTC | CASSSSGGAGYTF
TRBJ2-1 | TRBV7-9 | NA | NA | TGTGCCAGCAGCTTAAAAGAGTCTGGAGGGGGTAGCTCCTACAATGAGCAGTTCTTC | CASSLKESGGGSSYNEQFF
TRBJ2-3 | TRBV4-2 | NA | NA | TGTGCCAGCAGCCAGAGGAGGCGGGGAACAGATACGCAGTATTTT | CASSQRRRGTDTQYF
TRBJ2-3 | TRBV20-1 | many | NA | TGCAGTGCTAGCGAAGGCGGGGCAGGCACAGATACGCAGTATTTT | CSASEGGAGTDTQYF
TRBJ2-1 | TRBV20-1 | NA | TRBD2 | TGCAGGACCGGGACTAGCGGCAATGAGCAGTTCTTC | CRTGTSGNEQFF
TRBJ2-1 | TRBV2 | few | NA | TGTGCCAGCAGTATAATGACAGCCTACAATGAGCAGTTCTTC | CASSIMTAYNEQFF
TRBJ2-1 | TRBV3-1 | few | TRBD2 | TGTGCCAGCAGGGGCCCGGGACTAGTGTACAATGAGCAGTTCTTC | CASRGPGLVYNEQFF
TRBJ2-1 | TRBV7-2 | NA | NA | TGTGCCAGCAGCTTATACGACAATGAGCAGTTCTTC | CASSLYDNEQFF
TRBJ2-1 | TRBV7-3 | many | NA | TGTGCCAGCAGCTTAACCCGGGGGCTGGATGAGCAGTTCTTC | CASSLTRGLDEQFF
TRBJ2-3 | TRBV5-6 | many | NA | TGTGCCAGCAGCTTTCGGTTCACAGATACGCAGTATTTT | CASSFRFTDTQYF
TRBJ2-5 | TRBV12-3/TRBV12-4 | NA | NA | TGTGCCAGCAGTTTAAGGGCAGGGGTTCGAGAGACCCAGTACTTC | CASSLRAGVRETQYF
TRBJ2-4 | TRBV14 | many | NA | TGTGCCAGCAGCCATCTTAGGGACATTCAGTACTTC | CASSHLRDIQYF
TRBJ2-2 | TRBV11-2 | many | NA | TGTGCCAGCAGCTTTGACAGCGTGCGGGGGGAGCTGTTTTTT | CASSFDSVRGELFF
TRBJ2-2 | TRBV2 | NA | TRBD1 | TGTGCCAGCGTCACAGGGGGTTTCGGGGAGCTGTTTTTT | CASVTGGFGELFF
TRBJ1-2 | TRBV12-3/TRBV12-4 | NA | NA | TGTGCCAGCAGTTGGGCGGGACGGAACTATGGCTACACCTTC | CASSWAGRNYGYTF
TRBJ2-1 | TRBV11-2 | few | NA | TGTGCCAGCAGCTTAGATGGGATTACGGCTGAGCAGTTCTTC | CASSLDGITAEQFF
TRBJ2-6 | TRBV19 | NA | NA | TGTGCCAGTAGTATATCGGGGGCTAGGGCCTCTGGGGCCAACGTCCTGACTTTC | CASSISGARASGANVLTF
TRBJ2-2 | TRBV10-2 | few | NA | TGCGCCAGCCTCTCCGGGGTCGCCGGGGAGCTGTTTTTT | CASLSGVAGELFF
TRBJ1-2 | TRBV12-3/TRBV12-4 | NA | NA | TGTGCCAGCAGTTTTTCAGGACCGGGACCGGAGACGGGCTACACCTTC | CASSFSGPGPETGYTF
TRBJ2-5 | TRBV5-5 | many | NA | TGTGCCAGCAGCTTGCGGCCGGATGGTAGGGTTGAGGAGACCCAGTACTTC | CASSLRPDGRVEETQYF
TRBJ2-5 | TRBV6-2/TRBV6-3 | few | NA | TGTGCCAGCAACCTATGGAGGGCAGAGACCCAGTACTTC | CASNLWRAETQYF
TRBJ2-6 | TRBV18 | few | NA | TGTGCCAGCTCACCGAACGGCGGAAGGGCCAACGTCCTGACTTTC | CASSPNGGRANVLTF
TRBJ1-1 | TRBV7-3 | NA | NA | TGTGCCAGCAGCTTAAGCGCAGCCGACACTGAAGCTTTCTTT | CASSLSAADTEAFF
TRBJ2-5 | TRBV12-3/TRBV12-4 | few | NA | TGTGCCAGCAGTATCGGACAGCGATGGGAGACCCAGTACTTC | CASSIGQRWETQYF
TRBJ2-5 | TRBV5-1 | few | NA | TGCGCCAGCAGCCCCGACCAAGAGACCCAGTACTTC | CASSPDQETQYF
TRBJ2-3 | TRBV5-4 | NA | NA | TGTGCCAGCAGCACACCGGGAAGCCCGACAGATACGCAGTATTTT | CASSTPGSPTDTQYF
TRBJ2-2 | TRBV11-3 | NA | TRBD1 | TGTGCCAGCAGCTTACACAGGGGATCCGGGGAGCTGTTTTTT | CASSLHRGSGELFF
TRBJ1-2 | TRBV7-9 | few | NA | TGTGCCAGCAGCTTAGCACCCCGTGGCTACACCTTC | CASSLAPRGYTF